This TCR beta chain was sequenced during a study of CD8 T cells in ankylosing spondylitis. The study, taken as a whole, reports: Prior work had noted some motif variants in reactive arthritis blood and synovial fluid. Characteristic, it appeared, of ankylosing spondylitis blood was a TCR beta motif of about eight highly homologous variants.

With regard to this clonotype: What it binds is not known.

In germline, CDR1 is LNHNV, CDR2 YYDKDF (reference sequence). V dropped 1 base and J dropped 3 bases, with 6 bases sitting between them. The CDR3 contains 13 residues. TCRdb itself ran the 5' RACE reads through MiXCR, one entry per CDR3 protein. Seen here are about 500,000 distinct CDR3 sequences, approximately 12% observed once, and the top ten hold around 6.8%. Sequenced input: blood, either unsorted or a sorted T cell fraction (not recorded which). The TCR comes from a male donor with ankylosing spondylitis. The chain carries TRBV15 and TRBJ2-5; D is unresolved. The CDR3 protein is CATSRGLEETQYF. CDR3 in DNA: TGTGCCACCAGCAGAGGCCTAGAAGAGACCCAGTACTTC.